This T cell receptor beta chain is from a study of blood T cell repertoires in COVID-19. Looking at the study overall: The origin of the acute and convalescent COVID-19 samples was the United States, Italy and Spain.

CDR3 length: 14 residues. The junction had 3 bases not matched to a gene; V was cut back by 4 bases and J by 1 base. In germline, CDR1 is LGHDT, CDR2 YNNKEL (reference sequence). Measured with immunoSEQ multiplex PCR; TCRdb has only the in-frame clones, and not every one. The table has under 250,000 clones, around 83% seen once. This TCR derives from a man aged 35 to 55 with active or convalescent COVID-19. The chain employs TRBV3-1 (or the pseudogene TRBV3-2) and TRBJ2-5; 7 positions agree with TRBD2. Sequenced: peripheral blood. CDR3 sequence: CASSLGGSQETQYF. CDR3 nucleotide sequence: TGTGCCAGCAGCCTGGGGGGGTCCCAAGAGACCCAGTACTTC.